This T cell receptor (beta chain) was sequenced during a study of post-analysis software for immune sequencing data (dated by TCRdb to 2015 to 2017). General notes on the study: Relapsing-remitting, secondary progressive and progressive-relapsing multiple sclerosis were recorded as disease courses, and subtype annotation was lacking for some patients. Patient repertoires were compared against around 10 previously published healthy control repertoires from donors aged roughly 6 to 26 years. A subset of samples was prepared in parallel using single-end sample barcoding, then pooled and co-amplified after Illumina adapter ligation.

Libraries came from PCR. Sequencing relied on an Illumina HiSeq 2500. To reduce PCR and sequencing biases, unique molecular identifiers were built into the TCR beta cDNA libraries. Approximately 500,000 cDNA molecules were obtained per 1 to 10 million input T cells, so each molecule approximated one T cell. The same protocol used for the earlier healthy control dataset was applied to prepare and sequence the patient libraries. Within a given batch, samples were prepared together, multiplexed and sequenced on the same HiSeq lane. As for how the authors treated the data: Raw barcoded reads were processed with MIGEC, discarding single-read molecular identifier groups before consensus assembly and CDR3 extraction. Clonotype tables were post-analysed with VDJtools, normalizing diversity by down-sampling all datasets to the smallest sample size. In repertoire overlap clustering, CDR3 amino acid sequences, but not nucleotide sequences, were matched to correct batch-related cross-sample contamination. TCRdb trimmed public reads at Q25 via fastp, called clones via MiXCR and kept in-frame beta chains. Rows are unified per CDR3 protein, each entry keeping the most common DNA and genes. The V and J calls here are based on TCRdb, not the publication. This sample lists about 540,000 distinct CDR3 sequences; around 31% were detected once. The ten largest account for under 7% of the sample.

What the work shows at the level of the full study, not this receptor alone: Significantly lower normalized Chao1 diversity was found in multiple sclerosis patients than in controls, suggesting substantial peripheral T-cell clonal expansion. The multiple sclerosis patient group was slightly younger than the control group. Direct clustering with F measure showed strong co-clustering of samples prepared in the same batch, prompting a batch-effect correction. Significantly higher frequencies in patients than in controls were found for several TRBV segments, including TRBV5-6, TRBV5-1 and TRBV20-1.

As encoded in the germline V gene, CDR1 is LGHNT while CDR2 is FRNRAP. V was cut back by 7 bases and J by 5 bases, leaving a gap of 8 bases between them. Spanning cysteine to phenylalanine, the CDR3 consists of 11 amino acids. Just CDR3 DNA is preserved here, 33 bases in frame from base 1. About this clonotype: The specificity of this receptor is unknown. No quality values exist for individual bases; no much larger clone is one base distant.

To demonstrate the VDJtools post-analysis software, TCR beta repertoires were profiled from the peripheral blood of about 13 young patients with multiple sclerosis. The multiple sclerosis patients were children and adolescents ranging in age from 6 to 15 years. The chain is made from TRBV12-5 and TRBJ2-5; the D segment cannot be called with confidence. This receptor was identified in a girl aged 2-17 years with multiple sclerosis. Sequenced: blood. The nucleotide sequence reads as follows: TGTGCTAGTGCCACCCTGGAGACCCAGTACTTC. Its protein is CASATLETQYF. The variable domain in full, with residues beyond the CDR3 obtained from the reference TRBV12-5 and TRBJ2-5 genes, is DARVTQTPRHKVTEMGQEVTMRCQPILGHNTVFWYRQTMMQGLELLAYFRNRAPLDDSGMPKDRFSAEMPDATLATLKIQPSEPRDSAVYFCASATLETQYFGPGTRLLVL.